The present TCR beta chain was sequenced within a study of shared clonotypes between healthy human individuals. Study-wide results and caveats: Among non-shared clonotypes, generation probabilities were lower than among those shared by all four donors.

Caucasian adults residing in Nashville, Tennessee made up all the donors. Note on this clone: Its antigen is not identified.

This was a deep-level run. Assay: immunoSEQ multiplex PCR; the TCRdb copy retains only in-frame clones and omits some. The sample contains 650,000 to 800,000 clones, over 55% of which appear only once. Germline V gives CDR1 MDHEN, CDR2 SYDVKM. V lost 6 bases and J 5 bases, leaving 10 bases between the germline ends. The CDR3 sequence is 12 residues long. This chain joins TRBV28 and TRBJ1-2, with D uncertain. The sample was memory CD4+ T cells sorted from blood. Stated subset: CD45RA-negative fraction. The receptor was isolated from a woman in her 30s in good health. CDR3: CASRSPRYGYTF. CDR3 DNA: TGTGCCAGCAGATCGCCACGATATGGCTACACCTTC.